This T cell receptor (beta chain) was recovered during a study of T cell responses to AZD1222 COVID-19 vaccine. Regarding the study as a whole: Regions left unmutated in variants are reportedly the target of nearly half of spike-specific TCRs. Donors, mostly white British, included more females; clonal diversity was possibly underestimated.

This clone was seen a few times. Its antigen is not identified. TCRdb's table, derived via immunoSEQ multiplex PCR, lists solely in-frame clones and lacks some. This table has just under 150,000 clones, around 83% appearing once. The CDR3 consists of 14 residues. Trimming took off 2 bases at V and 8 bases at J, with 16 bases between the two ends. Germline V gene sequence: CDR1 WNHNN, CDR2 SYGVQD (reference sequence). The chain uses TRBV10-1 and TRBJ2-7; no definite D call. Here the sequenced sample was peripheral blood, taken 28 days after the second AZD1222 dose. The origin of this receptor is an adult who received the AZD1222 COVID-19 vaccine. CDR3 nucleotide sequence: TGCGCCAGCAGTGAGCGAGCCTTATACAGCCAGCAGTACTTC. As protein: CASSERALYSQQYF.